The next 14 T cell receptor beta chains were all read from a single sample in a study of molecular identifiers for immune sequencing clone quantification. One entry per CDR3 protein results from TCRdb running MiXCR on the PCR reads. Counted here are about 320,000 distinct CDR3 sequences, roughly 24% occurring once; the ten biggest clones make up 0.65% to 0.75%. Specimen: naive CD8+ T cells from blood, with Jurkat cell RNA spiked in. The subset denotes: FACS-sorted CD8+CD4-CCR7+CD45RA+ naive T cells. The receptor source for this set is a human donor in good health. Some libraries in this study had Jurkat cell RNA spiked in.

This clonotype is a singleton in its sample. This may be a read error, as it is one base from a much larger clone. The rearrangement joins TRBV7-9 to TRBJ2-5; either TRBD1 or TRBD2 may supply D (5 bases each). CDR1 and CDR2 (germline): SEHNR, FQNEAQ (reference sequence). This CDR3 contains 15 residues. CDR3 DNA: TGTACCAGCAGCTTATATTCGGGGACCCAAGAGACCCAGTACTTC. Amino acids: CTSSLYSGTQETQYF.

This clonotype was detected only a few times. DNA of the CDR3: TGTGCCACCAGCACTCCTCCTGAAGCGATCTCCTACAATGAGCAGTTCTTC. This encodes CATSTPPEAISYNEQFF. J is TRBJ2-1 and V is TRBV15, with D uncertain. V was pared by 4 bases and J by 0 bases, with 16 bases between. Germline V gives CDR1 LNHNV, CDR2 YYDKDF (reference sequence). This CDR3 spans 17 amino acids. Based on the CDR3 plus reference TRBV15 and TRBJ2-1, the full variable domain is DAMVIQNPRYQVTQFGKPVTLSCSQTLNHNVMYWYQQKSSQAPKLLFHYYDKDFNNEADTPDNFQSRRPNTSFCFLDIRSPGLGDTAMYLCATSTPPEAISYNEQFFGPGTRLTVL.

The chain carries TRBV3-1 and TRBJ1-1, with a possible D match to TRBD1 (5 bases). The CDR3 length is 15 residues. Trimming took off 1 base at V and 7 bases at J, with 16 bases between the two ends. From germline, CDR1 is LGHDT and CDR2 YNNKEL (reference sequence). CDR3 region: CASSQAPGEDIEAFF. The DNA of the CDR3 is TGTGCCAGCAGCCAAGCCCCCGGAGAGGACATTGAAGCTTTCTTT.

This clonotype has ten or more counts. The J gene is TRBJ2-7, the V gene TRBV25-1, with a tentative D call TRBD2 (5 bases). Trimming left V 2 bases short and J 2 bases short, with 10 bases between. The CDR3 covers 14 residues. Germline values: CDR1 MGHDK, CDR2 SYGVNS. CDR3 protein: CASSEVGDTYEQYF. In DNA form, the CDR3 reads TGTGCCAGCAGTGAAGTCGGGGATACCTACGAGCAGTACTTC.

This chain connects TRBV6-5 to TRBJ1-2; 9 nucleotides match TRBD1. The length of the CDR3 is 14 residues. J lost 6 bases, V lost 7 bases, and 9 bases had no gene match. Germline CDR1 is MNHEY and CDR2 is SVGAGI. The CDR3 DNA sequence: TGTGCCAGCATCCAACCCGGGACAGGGAATGGCTACACCTTC. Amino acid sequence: CASIQPGTGNGYTF.

As DNA, the CDR3 is TGTGCCAGCAGCTTTGCGGCAGGGGATCAGCCCCAGCATTTT. Translation gives CASSFAAGDQPQHF. The chain uses TRBV7-9 and TRBJ1-5, with D possibly matching TRBD1 (6 bases). This CDR3 has 14 amino acids. Germline V gene lookup returns CDR1 SEHNR and CDR2 FQNEAQ (reference sequence). V was trimmed by 3 bases and J by 5 bases, leaving 11 bases between them.

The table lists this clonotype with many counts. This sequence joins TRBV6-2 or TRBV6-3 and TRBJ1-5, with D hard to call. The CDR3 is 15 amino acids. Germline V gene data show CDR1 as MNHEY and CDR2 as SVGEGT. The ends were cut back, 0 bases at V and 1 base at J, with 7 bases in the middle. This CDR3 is CASSYSDGSNQPQHF. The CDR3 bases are TGTGCCAGCAGTTACTCGGACGGAAGCAATCAGCCCCAGCATTTT.

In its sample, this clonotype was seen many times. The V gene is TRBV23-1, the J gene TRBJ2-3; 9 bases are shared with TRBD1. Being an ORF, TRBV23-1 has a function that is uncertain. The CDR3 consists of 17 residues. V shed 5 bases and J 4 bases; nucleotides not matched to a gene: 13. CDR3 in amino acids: CASSARDPGQGADTQYF. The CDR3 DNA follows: TGCGCCAGCAGTGCGAGAGATCCGGGACAGGGTGCAGATACGCAGTATTTT.

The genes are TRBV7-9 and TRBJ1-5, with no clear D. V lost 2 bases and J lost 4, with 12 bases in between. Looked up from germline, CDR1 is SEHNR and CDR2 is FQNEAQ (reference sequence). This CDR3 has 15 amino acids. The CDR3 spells CASSLSTTGNQPQHF. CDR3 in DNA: TGTGCCAGCAGCTTATCGACGACGGGGAATCAGCCCCAGCATTTT.

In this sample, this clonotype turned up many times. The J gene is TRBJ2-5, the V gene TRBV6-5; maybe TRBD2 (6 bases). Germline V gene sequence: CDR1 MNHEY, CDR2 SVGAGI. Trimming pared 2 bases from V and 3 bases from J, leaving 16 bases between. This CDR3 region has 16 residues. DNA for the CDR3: TGTGCCAGCAGTTACGGCCCGTGGCGGGGCAAAGAGACCCAGTACTTC. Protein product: CASSYGPWRGKETQYF.

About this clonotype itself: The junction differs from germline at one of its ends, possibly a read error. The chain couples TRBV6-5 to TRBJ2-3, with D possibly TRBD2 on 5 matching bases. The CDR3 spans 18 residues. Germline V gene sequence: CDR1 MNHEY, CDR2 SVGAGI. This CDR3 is CASSYTQVRGLYTDTQCF. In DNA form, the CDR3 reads TGTGCCAGCAGTTACACCCAGGTTAGAGGGCTTTACACAGATACGCAGTGTTTT.

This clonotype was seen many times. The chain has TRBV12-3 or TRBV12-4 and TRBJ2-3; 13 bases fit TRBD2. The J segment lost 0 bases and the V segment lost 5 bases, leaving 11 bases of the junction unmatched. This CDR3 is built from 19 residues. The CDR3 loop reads CASSTPGTSGVLSTDTQYF. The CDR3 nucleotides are TGTGCCAGCAGTACACCCGGGACTAGCGGGGTGCTTAGCACAGATACGCAGTATTTT.

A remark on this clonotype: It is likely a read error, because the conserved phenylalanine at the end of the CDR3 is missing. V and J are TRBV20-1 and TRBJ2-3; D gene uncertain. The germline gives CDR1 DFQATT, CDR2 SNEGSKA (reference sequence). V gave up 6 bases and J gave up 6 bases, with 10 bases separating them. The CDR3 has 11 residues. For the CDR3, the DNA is TGCAGTGCCCGAAATGGGGATACGCAGTATCTT. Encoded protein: CSARNGDTQYL.

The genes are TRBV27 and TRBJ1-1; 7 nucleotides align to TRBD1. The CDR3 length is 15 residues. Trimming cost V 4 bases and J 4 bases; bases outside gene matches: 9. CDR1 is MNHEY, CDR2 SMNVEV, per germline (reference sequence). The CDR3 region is CASSSSPTGSTEAFF. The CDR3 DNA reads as TGTGCCAGCAGTTCCTCTCCGACAGGGAGCACTGAAGCTTTCTTT.